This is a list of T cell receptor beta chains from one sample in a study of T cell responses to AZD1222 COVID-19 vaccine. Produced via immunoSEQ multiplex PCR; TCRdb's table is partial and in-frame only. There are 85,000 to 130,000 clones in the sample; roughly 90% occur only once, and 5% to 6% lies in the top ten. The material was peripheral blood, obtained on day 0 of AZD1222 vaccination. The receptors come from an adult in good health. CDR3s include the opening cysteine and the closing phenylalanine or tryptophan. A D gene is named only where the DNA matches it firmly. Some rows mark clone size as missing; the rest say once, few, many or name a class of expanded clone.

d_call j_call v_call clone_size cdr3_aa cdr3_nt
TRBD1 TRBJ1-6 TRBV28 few CASSFQQGANSPLHF TGTGCCAGCAGTTTCCAACAGGGGGCCAATTCACCCCTCCACTTT
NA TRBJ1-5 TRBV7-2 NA CASSLDVQPQHF TGTGCCAGCAGCTTAGATGTTCAGCCCCAGCATTTT
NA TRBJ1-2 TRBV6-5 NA CASVKEGTYGYTF TGTGCCAGCGTTAAAGAGGGTACCTATGGCTACACCTTC
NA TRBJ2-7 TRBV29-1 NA CSVEGPHSYEQYF TGCAGCGTTGAAGGGCCCCACTCCTACGAGCAGTACTTC
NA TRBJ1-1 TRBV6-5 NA CASSYVGEAFF TGTGCCAGCAGTTACGTGGGTGAAGCTTTCTTT
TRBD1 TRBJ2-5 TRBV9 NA CASSAGTVPQETQYF TGTGCCAGCAGTGCCGGGACAGTGCCCCAAGAGACCCAGTACTTC
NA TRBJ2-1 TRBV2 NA CASSSPNGPNSYNEQFF TGTGCCAGCAGTTCCCCCAACGGACCAAATTCCTACAATGAGCAGTTCTTC
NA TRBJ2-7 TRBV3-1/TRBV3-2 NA CASSQETRAGEQYF TGTGCCAGCAGCCAAGAAACCAGGGCGGGAGAGCAGTACTTC
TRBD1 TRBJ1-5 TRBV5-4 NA CASSLGGGRFDQPQHF TGTGCCAGCAGCTTGGGAGGGGGCAGGTTCGATCAGCCCCAGCATTTT
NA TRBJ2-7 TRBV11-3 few CASSPRDGSYEQYF TGTGCCAGCAGCCCCCGGGACGGGTCCTACGAGCAGTACTTC
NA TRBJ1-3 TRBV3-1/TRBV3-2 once CASSQGRAGNTIYF TGTGCCAGCAGCCAAGGCAGGGCTGGAAACACCATATATTTT
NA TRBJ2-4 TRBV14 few CASSLSNIQYF TGTGCCAGCAGCCTATCGAACATTCAGTACTTC
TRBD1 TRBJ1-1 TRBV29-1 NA CSGQGNMNTEAFF TGCAGCGGACAGGGAAATATGAACACTGAAGCTTTCTTT
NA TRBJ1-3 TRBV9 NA CASSAHRGGYSGNTIYF TGTGCCAGCAGCGCGCACCGGGGAGGCTACTCTGGAAACACCATATATTTT